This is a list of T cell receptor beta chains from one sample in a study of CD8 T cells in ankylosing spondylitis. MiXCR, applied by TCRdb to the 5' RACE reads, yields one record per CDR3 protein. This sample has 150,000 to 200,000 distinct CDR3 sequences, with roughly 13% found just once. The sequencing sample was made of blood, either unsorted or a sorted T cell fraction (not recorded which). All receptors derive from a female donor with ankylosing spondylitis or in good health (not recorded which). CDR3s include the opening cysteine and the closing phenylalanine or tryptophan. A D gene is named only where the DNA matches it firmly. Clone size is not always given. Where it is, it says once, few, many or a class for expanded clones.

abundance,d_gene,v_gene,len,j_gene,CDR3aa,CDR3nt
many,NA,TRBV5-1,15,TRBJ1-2,CASSESVISNYGYTF,TGCGCCAGCAGCGAGTCGGTCATCTCTAACTATGGCTACACCTTC
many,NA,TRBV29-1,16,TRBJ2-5,CSVEVGRKSWQETQYF,TGCAGCGTTGAAGTTGGACGGAAAAGCTGGCAAGAGACCCAGTACTTC
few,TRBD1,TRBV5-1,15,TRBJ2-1,CASHPTGGSYNEQFF,TGCGCCAGCCATCCGACAGGGGGGTCCTACAATGAGCAGTTCTTC
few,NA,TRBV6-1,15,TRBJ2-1,CASSARGGSYNEQFF,TGTGCCAGCAGTGCCCGTGGGGGCTCCTACAATGAGCAGTTCTTC
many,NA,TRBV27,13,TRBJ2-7,CASRLTASYEQYF,TGTGCCAGCAGGTTGACAGCCTCCTACGAGCAGTACTTC
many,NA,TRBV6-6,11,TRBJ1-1,CASSGNTEAFF,TGTGCCAGCTCAGGGAACACTGAAGCTTTCTTT
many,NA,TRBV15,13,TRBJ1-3,CATSRHPGNTIYF,TGTGCCACCAGCAGACATCCTGGAAACACCATATATTTT
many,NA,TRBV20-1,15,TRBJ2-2,CSARYQASNTGELFF,TGCAGTGCTAGATACCAGGCCTCGAACACCGGGGAGCTGTTTTTT
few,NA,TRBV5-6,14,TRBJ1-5,CASSLIGSNQPQHF,TGTGCCAGCAGCTTGATAGGGTCTAATCAGCCCCAGCATTTT
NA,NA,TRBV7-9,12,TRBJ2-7,CVSSPGVYEQYF,TGTGTCAGCAGCCCGGGAGTTTACGAGCAGTACTTC
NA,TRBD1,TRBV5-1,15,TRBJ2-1,CASSWGQGARNEQFF,TGCGCCAGCAGCTGGGGACAGGGGGCGAGGAATGAGCAGTTCTTC
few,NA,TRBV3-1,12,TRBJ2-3,CASSQGSSTQYF,TGTGCCAGCAGCCAAGGGTCAAGTACGCAGTATTTT
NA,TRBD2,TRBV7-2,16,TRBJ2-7,CASRLEPGLAGGEQYF,TGTGCCAGCAGATTAGAACCGGGACTAGCGGGAGGCGAGCAGTACTTC
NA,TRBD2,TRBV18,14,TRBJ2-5,CASSLTGLGETQYF,TGTGCCAGCTCACTTACCGGACTAGGGGAGACCCAGTACTTC
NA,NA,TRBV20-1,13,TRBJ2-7,CSELSAQGYEQYF,TGCAGCGAGCTTTCAGCGCAGGGCTACGAGCAGTACTTC
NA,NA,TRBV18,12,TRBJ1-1,CASSGQGREVFF,TGTGCCAGCTCAGGGCAGGGGCGCGAGGTTTTCTTT
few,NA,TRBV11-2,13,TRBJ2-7,CASRHLGHYEQYF,TGTGCCAGCAGGCATCTGGGTCACTACGAGCAGTACTTC
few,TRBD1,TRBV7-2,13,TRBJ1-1,CASRPDRAAEAFF,TGTGCCAGCAGGCCGGACAGGGCTGCTGAAGCTTTCTTT
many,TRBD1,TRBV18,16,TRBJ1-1,CASSPRTGRLNTEAFF,TGTGCCAGCTCACCACGGACAGGGAGGCTGAACACTGAAGCTTTCTTT
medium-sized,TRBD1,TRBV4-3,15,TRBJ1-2,CASSQSQGLNYGYTF,TGCGCCAGCAGCCAATCACAGGGGCTGAACTATGGCTACACCTTC
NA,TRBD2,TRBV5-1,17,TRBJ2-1,CASSLEAVTSGYNEQFF,TGCGCCAGCAGCTTGGAGGCCGTGACTAGCGGGTACAATGAGCAGTTCTTC
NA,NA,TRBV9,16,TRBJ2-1,CASSSTQGKAYNEQFF,TGTGCCAGCAGCTCAACCCAGGGGAAGGCCTACAATGAGCAGTTCTTC
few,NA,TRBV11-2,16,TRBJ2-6,CASSSGAGVGANVLTF,TGTGCCAGCAGCTCCGGGGCAGGGGTCGGGGCCAACGTCCTGACTTTC
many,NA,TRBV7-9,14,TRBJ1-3,CASSLTTSGNTIYF,TGTGCCAGCAGCTTAACGACCTCTGGAAACACCATATATTTT
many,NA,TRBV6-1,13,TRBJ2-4,CAISETLGNIQYF,TGTGCCATCTCCGAGACTCTCGGGAACATTCAGTACTTC
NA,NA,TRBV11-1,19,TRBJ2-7,CASSLEVGFLGPSSYEQYF,TGTGCCAGCAGCTTAGAAGTGGGGTTCCTGGGACCGAGCTCCTACGAGCAGTACTTC
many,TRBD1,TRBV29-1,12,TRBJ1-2,CSVRQGARGYTF,TGCAGCGTCCGCCAGGGGGCGAGGGGCTACACCTTC
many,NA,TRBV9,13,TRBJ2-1,CASSADLYNEQFF,TGTGCCAGCAGCGCGGATTTATACAATGAGCAGTTCTTC
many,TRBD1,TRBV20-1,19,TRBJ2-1,CSASSPVPRGQGFYNEQFF,TGCAGTGCTAGTTCGCCCGTTCCCCGGGGACAGGGGTTCTACAATGAGCAGTTCTTC
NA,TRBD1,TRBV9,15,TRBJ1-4,CASSVGQGLNEKLFF,TGTGCCAGCAGCGTTGGACAGGGACTAAATGAAAAACTGTTTTTT
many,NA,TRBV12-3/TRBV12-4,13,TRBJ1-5,CASSLGTDQPQHF,TGTGCCAGCAGCCTAGGTACGGATCAGCCCCAGCATTTT
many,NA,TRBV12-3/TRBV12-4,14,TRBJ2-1,CASSRTSYYNEQFF,TGTGCCAGCAGTCGGACCAGCTACTACAATGAGCAGTTCTTC
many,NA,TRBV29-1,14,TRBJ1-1,CSVERGRVNTEAFF,TGCAGCGTTGAAAGGGGCAGGGTGAACACTGAAGCTTTCTTT
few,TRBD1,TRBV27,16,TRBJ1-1,CASSLHSRGQPTEAFF,TGTGCCAGCAGTTTACACTCCAGGGGGCAGCCCACTGAAGCTTTCTTT
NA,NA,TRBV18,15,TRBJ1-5,CASSEEAGPNQPQHF,TGTGCCAGCTCCGAGGAAGCCGGGCCCAATCAGCCCCAGCATTTT
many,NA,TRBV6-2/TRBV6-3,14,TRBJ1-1,CASDRPGLNTEAFF,TGTGCCAGCGACAGGCCAGGGCTGAACACTGAAGCTTTCTTT
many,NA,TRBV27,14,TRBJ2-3,CASKMAVSTDTQYF,TGTGCCAGCAAGATGGCAGTGAGCACAGATACGCAGTATTTT
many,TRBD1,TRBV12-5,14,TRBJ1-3,CASGQGGPGNTIYF,TGTGCTAGTGGACAGGGGGGCCCTGGAAACACCATATATTTT
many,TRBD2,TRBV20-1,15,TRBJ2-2,CSARDLGGDTGELFF,TGCAGTGCTAGAGATCTCGGGGGGGACACCGGGGAGCTGTTTTTT